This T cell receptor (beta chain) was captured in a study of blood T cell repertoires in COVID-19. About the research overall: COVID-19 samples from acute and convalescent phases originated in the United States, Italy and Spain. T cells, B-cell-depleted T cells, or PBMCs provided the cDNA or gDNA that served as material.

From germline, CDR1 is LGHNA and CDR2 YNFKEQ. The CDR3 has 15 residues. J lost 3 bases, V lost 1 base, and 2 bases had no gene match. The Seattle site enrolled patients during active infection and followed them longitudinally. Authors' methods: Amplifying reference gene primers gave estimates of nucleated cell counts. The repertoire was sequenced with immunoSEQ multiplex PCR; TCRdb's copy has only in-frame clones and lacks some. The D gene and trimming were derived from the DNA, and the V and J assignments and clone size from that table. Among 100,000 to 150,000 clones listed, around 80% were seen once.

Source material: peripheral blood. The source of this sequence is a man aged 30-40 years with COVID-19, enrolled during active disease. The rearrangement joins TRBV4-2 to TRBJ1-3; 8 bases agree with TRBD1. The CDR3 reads CASSQAGGGGNTIYF. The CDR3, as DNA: TGTGCCAGCAGCCAAGCAGGGGGCGGTGGAAACACCATATATTTT.